These 2 T cell receptor beta chains originate from one sample sequenced in a study of molecular identifiers for immune sequencing clone quantification. MiXCR, applied by TCRdb to the PCR reads, yields one record per CDR3 protein. This sample has about 40,000 distinct CDR3 sequences, with roughly 18% found just once. The sequenced material came from naive CD8+ T cells from blood, with Jurkat cell RNA spiked in. The subset here: FACS-sorted CD8+CD4-CCR7+CD45RA+ naive T cells. These receptors were taken from a human donor in good health. Some libraries in this study had Jurkat cell RNA spiked in.

V is TRBV6-5 and J is TRBJ2-1; 7 bases are a match to TRBD2. The CDR3 has 14 amino acids. Per germline, CDR1 MNHEY and CDR2 SVGAGI. V lost 6 bases, J lost 3 bases, and 5 bases stayed unmatched. The DNA for the CDR3 is TGTGCCAGCAGACTAGCGAAAGACTACAATGAGCAGTTCTTC. The encoded protein is CASRLAKDYNEQFF.

V is TRBV19 and J is TRBJ1-5, with D uncertain. The CDR3 sequence is 15 residues long. Germline V CDR1 and CDR2: LNHDA, SQIVND (reference sequence). V lost 7 bases to trimming and J lost 4 bases, with 17 bases between them. The DNA of the CDR3 is TGTGCCAGTACCTCGTTGGGAAACTCGAATCAGCCCCAGCATTTT. Translating gives CASTSLGNSNQPQHF.